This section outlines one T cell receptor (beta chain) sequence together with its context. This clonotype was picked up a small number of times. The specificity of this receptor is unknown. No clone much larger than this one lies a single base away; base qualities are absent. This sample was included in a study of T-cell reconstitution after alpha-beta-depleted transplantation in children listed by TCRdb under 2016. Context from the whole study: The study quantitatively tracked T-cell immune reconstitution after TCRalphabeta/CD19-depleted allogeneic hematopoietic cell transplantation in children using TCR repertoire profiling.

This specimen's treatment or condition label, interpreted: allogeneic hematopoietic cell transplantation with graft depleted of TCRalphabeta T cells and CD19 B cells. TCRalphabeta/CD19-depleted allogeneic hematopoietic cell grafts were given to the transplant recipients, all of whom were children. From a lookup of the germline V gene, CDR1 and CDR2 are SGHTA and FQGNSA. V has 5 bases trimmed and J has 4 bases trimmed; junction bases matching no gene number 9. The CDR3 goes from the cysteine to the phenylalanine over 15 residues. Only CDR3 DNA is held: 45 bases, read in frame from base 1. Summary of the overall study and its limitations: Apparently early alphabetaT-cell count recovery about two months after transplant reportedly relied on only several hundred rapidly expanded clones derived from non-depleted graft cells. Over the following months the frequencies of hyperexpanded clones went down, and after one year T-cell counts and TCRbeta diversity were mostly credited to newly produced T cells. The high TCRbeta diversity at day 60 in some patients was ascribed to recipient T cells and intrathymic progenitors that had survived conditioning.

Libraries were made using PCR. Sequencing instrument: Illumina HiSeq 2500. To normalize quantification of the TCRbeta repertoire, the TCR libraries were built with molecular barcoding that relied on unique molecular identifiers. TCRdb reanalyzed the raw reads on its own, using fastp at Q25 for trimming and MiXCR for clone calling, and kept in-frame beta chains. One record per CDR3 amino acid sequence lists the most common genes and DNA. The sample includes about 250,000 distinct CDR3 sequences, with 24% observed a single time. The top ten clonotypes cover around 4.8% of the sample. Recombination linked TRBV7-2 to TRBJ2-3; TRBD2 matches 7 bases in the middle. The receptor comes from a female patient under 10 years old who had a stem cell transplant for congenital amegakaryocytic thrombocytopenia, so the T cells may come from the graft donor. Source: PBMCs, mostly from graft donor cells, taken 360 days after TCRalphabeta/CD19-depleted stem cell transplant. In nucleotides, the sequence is TGTGCCAGCAGCCCGGGTAGCGGGTCAGCAGATACGCAGTATTTT. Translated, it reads CASSPGSGSADTQYF.